This is a list of T cell receptor beta chains from one sample in a study of Graves' ophthalmopathy and Graves' hyperthyroidism. TCRdb reprocessed the multiplex PCR reads via MiXCR and lists one record per CDR3 protein. The repertoire holds roughly 500,000 distinct CDR3 sequences, about an eighth seen once, with approximately 9.8% in the top ten. The sequencing sample was made of blood. The receptors were sampled from a young woman with Graves' ophthalmopathy. CDR3s include the opening cysteine and the closing phenylalanine or tryptophan. D genes are given only for firm matches. The size field is filled for only some rows; it gives once, few, many or a size class.

TRBD2	many	TRBV6-5	TRBJ2-7	CASSSAGRIYEQYF	TGTGCCAGCTCTTCAGCGGGGCGAATCTACGAGCAGTACTTC
-	-	TRBV5-1	TRBJ2-7	CASSLAARRGEQYF	TGCGCCAGCAGCTTGGCCGCCCGCAGGGGCGAGCAGTACTTC
-	many	TRBV30	TRBJ1-6	CAWTGSYNSPLHF	TGTGCCTGGACAGGGTCCTATAATTCACCCCTCCACTTT
TRBD2	many	TRBV2	TRBJ2-7	CASSEATGLGYEQYF	TGTGCCAGCAGTGAAGCAACGGGACTAGGGTACGAGCAGTACTTC
-	many	TRBV3-1	TRBJ2-5	CASSQEETQYF	TGTGCCAGCAGCCAAGAAGAGACCCAGTACTTC
TRBD1	many	TRBV29-1	TRBJ2-7	CSVERRQGDYEQYF	TGCAGCGTCGAACGTCGACAGGGGGACTACGAGCAGTACTTC
-	-	TRBV12-3/TRBV12-4	TRBJ1-3	CASSVRGYSGNTIYF	TGTGCCAGCAGTGTGCGGGGCTACTCTGGAAACACCATATATTTT
-	many	TRBV28	TRBJ1-2	CASSDHYGYTF	TGTGCCAGCAGTGACCACTATGGCTACACCTTC
TRBD2	few	TRBV3-1	TRBJ2-7	CASSQTLAGGENEQYF	TGTGCCAGCAGCCAAACTCTAGCGGGAGGTGAAAACGAGCAGTACTTC
-	-	TRBV20-1	TRBJ2-5	CSARDMAGTQETQYF	TGCAGTGCTAGAGATATGGCGGGGACTCAAGAGACCCAGTACTTC
-	many	TRBV29-1	TRBJ2-7	CSVQGREIHEQYF	TGCAGCGTTCAGGGGCGGGAGATCCACGAGCAGTACTTC
-	-	TRBV4-1	TRBJ1-2	CASSQSGTWTAINYGYTF	TGCGCCAGCAGCCAAAGTGGGACATGGACAGCAATTAACTATGGCTACACCTTC
-	many	TRBV2	TRBJ2-7	CASKGYHEQYF	TGTGCCAGCAAAGGGTATCACGAGCAGTACTTC
TRBD1	many	TRBV28	TRBJ2-7	CASSLVPGQGFYEQYF	TGTGCCAGCAGTTTAGTACCGGGACAGGGTTTCTACGAGCAGTACTTC
-	few	TRBV6-1	TRBJ1-1	CASSEPLGMNTEAFF	TGTGCCAGCAGTGAACCGTTAGGGATGAACACTGAAGCTTTCTTT
-	many	TRBV28	TRBJ2-7	CASRPDWVRYEQYF	TGTGCCAGCAGGCCCGACTGGGTTCGCTACGAGCAGTACTTC
TRBD2	-	TRBV12-3/TRBV12-4	TRBJ2-5	CASSLAGGASETQYF	TGTGCCAGCAGTTTAGCGGGAGGGGCGTCGGAGACCCAGTACTTC
-	many	TRBV2	TRBJ1-5	CASSEEGDQPQHF	TGTGCCAGCAGTGAAGAGGGGGACCAGCCCCAGCATTTT
-	many	TRBV28	TRBJ1-5	CASSYTQGAPQHF	TGTGCCAGCAGCTACACCCAGGGAGCGCCCCAGCATTTT
-	many	TRBV6-5	TRBJ2-7	CASSYLGLQEQYF	TGTGCCAGCAGTTACTTGGGACTCCAAGAGCAGTACTTC
TRBD1	many	TRBV4-1	TRBJ1-1	CASSLNRGPEAFF	TGCGCCAGCAGCCTTAACAGGGGCCCGGAAGCTTTCTTT
TRBD1	many	TRBV6-1	TRBJ1-1	CASSEYPGGEAFF	TGTGCCAGCAGTGAATACCCAGGGGGCGAAGCTTTCTTT
-	many	TRBV20-1	TRBJ1-1	CSDSPGVRNTEAFF	TGCAGTGACTCGCCAGGGGTTCGTAACACTGAAGCTTTCTTT
TRBD2	many	TRBV28	TRBJ2-5	CASSSGGLLFETQYF	TGTGCCAGCAGTTCGGGGGGTCTCCTCTTTGAGACCCAGTACTTC
TRBD2	many	TRBV11-2	TRBJ2-7	CASSLRAGETYEQYF	TGTGCCAGCAGCCTAAGAGCGGGGGAAACCTACGAGCAGTACTTC
-	many	TRBV30	TRBJ1-1	CAWILEGNTEAFF	TGTGCCTGGATTCTAGAGGGGAACACTGAAGCTTTCTTT
TRBD2	few	TRBV5-1	TRBJ2-7	CASSTTSGGSYEQYF	TGCGCCAGCAGTACGACTAGCGGGGGTTCCTACGAGCAGTACTTC
TRBD1	few	TRBV5-1	TRBJ2-7	CASSPGPGTDNYEQYF	TGCGCCAGCAGCCCGGGACCCGGGACAGATAATTACGAGCAGTACTTC
-	-	TRBV2	TRBJ2-7	CASNFAQGSYEQYF	TGTGCCAGCAACTTTGCCCAGGGCTCCTACGAGCAGTACTTC
-	-	TRBV20-1	TRBJ2-5	CSANGQETQYF	TGCAGTGCTAACGGCCAAGAGACCCAGTACTTC
-	few	TRBV7-8	TRBJ1-4	CASSLAYRQRTNEKLFF	TGTGCCAGCAGCTTAGCGTACCGACAGAGGACTAATGAAAAACTGTTTTTT
-	few	TRBV7-9	TRBJ1-2	CASSFRVYGYTF	TGTGCCAGCAGCTTCAGGGTTTACGGCTACACCTTC
TRBD1	many	TRBV20-1	TRBJ1-2	CSARPGQGRVSGYTF	TGCAGTGCTCGCCCGGGACAGGGTAGAGTGAGTGGCTACACCTTC
-	many	TRBV6-1	TRBJ2-6	CASIRDLASGANVLTF	TGTGCCAGCATACGGGATTTGGCTTCTGGGGCCAACGTCCTGACTTTC
TRBD2	few	TRBV11-1	TRBJ2-2	CASSPLASGRGGPGELFF	TGTGCCAGCAGCCCCCTCGCTAGCGGGAGAGGAGGCCCCGGGGAGCTGTTTTTT
TRBD2	many	TRBV6-1	TRBJ2-7	CATRRGGRYEQYF	TGTGCCACCCGACGGGGGGGTCGCTACGAGCAGTACTTC
TRBD1	many	TRBV12-3/TRBV12-4	TRBJ2-3	CASSNRWTGGGTDTQYF	TGTGCCAGCAGTAACCGATGGACAGGGGGCGGCACAGATACGCAGTATTTT
-	many	TRBV20-1	TRBJ2-7	CSGQKGGWDYEQYF	TGCAGTGGTCAAAAGGGGGGGTGGGACTACGAGCAGTACTTC
-	many	TRBV3-1	TRBJ1-3	CASSSTPNSGNTIYF	TGTGCCAGCAGCTCGACACCTAACTCTGGAAACACCATATATTTT
-	many	TRBV5-1	TRBJ2-6	CASSLAVGSGANVLTF	TGCGCCAGCAGCTTGGCCGTGGGCTCTGGGGCCAACGTCCTGACTTTC
TRBD1	many	TRBV12-3/TRBV12-4	TRBJ2-2	CASSQNRGHSNTGELFF	TGTGCCAGCAGTCAGAACAGGGGGCATTCGAACACCGGGGAGCTGTTTTTT
-	-	TRBV12-3/TRBV12-4	TRBJ2-7	CASSLAGAGTYEQYF	TGTGCCAGCAGTTTAGCGGGAGCAGGCACCTACGAGCAGTACTTC
-	-	TRBV30	TRBJ2-5	CAWSVLRPQGTRETQYF	TGTGCCTGGAGTGTCTTACGGCCTCAGGGGACACGGGAGACCCAGTACTTC
-	many	TRBV6-1	TRBJ1-2	CASTQTHYYGYTF	TGTGCCAGCACCCAGACACACTACTATGGCTACACCTTC
-	many	TRBV5-5	TRBJ1-1	CASCLTPSTTEAFF	TGTGCCAGCTGCCTTACACCCTCGACCACTGAAGCTTTCTTT
-	many	TRBV20-1	TRBJ1-1	CSARDGGLHTEAFF	TGCAGTGCTAGAGATGGGGGGCTCCACACTGAAGCTTTCTTT
-	many	TRBV20-1	TRBJ2-7	CSAWGWDASYEQYF	TGCAGTGCTTGGGGGTGGGACGCCTCATACGAGCAGTACTTC
TRBD1	many	TRBV7-9	TRBJ1-1	CASSRRDRGAEAFF	TGTGCCAGCAGCCGTAGGGACAGGGGGGCTGAAGCTTTCTTT
-	few	TRBV5-6	TRBJ2-7	CASSQVDVRREKPPYEQYF	TGTGCCAGCAGCCAAGTGGACGTGAGGAGGGAGAAGCCCCCCTACGAGCAGTACTTC
TRBD2	-	TRBV12-3/TRBV12-4	TRBJ2-2	CASSLGLAVNTGELFF	TGTGCCAGCAGTTTGGGACTAGCGGTTAACACCGGGGAGCTGTTTTTT
TRBD1	many	TRBV19	TRBJ2-2	CASSPQGAAGELFF	TGTGCCAGTAGTCCTCAGGGGGCCGCCGGGGAGCTGTTTTTT
-	many	TRBV6-1	TRBJ2-7	CASSERRVGSGEQYF	TGTGCCAGCAGTGAAAGAAGGGTAGGATCGGGGGAGCAGTACTTC
-	many	TRBV19	TRBJ2-2	CASSTGLRPTSNTGELFF	TGTGCCAGTAGTACGGGGCTACGACCGACCTCGAACACCGGGGAGCTGTTTTTT
-	many	TRBV5-1	TRBJ1-1	CASSLGGRDEAFF	TGCGCCAGCAGCTTGGGGGGGCGGGATGAAGCTTTCTTT
-	many	TRBV29-1	TRBJ1-3	CSVVWESSGNTIYF	TGCAGCGTTGTATGGGAGAGCTCTGGAAACACCATATATTTT